Sequencing of this TCR beta chain was carried out in a study of graft-versus-host responses after intestinal transplantation (dated by TCRdb to about 2021). Regarding the research as a whole: The transplants that recipients received were multivisceral, liver-intestinal, or isolated intestinal. A peak of at least 4% donor T cells among recipient peripheral blood mononuclear cells was the definition used for donor T cell macrochimerism. Anti-thymocyte globulin induction was given to all recipients, followed by maintenance tacrolimus and steroids for around three years. To identify alloreactive clones, pre-transplant mixed lymphocyte reaction products were sequenced and then compared with unstimulated pre-transplant donor and recipient T cells. Bulk TCR-beta CDR3 sequencing was used to track graft-versus-host and host-versus-graft alloreactive T cell clones in the graft, circulation and bone marrow after intestinal transplantation. Of the 20 to 30 intestinal transplant recipients enrolled in the cohort, one of whom was a retransplant, a few patients without pretransplant specimens were excluded. Rather than going through the commercial service, samples from a few later patients were sequenced in-house on an Illumina MiSeq and processed with MiXCR.

V and J lose 10 bases and 4 bases, and a span of 17 bases separates them. Counted from cysteine to phenylalanine, this CDR3 has 14 amino acids. Only the CDR3 DNA stays, 42 bases, in frame from base 1. For CDR1 and CDR2, the germline V gene lists SNHLY and FYNNEI. What the research found in general, with its limitations: Early after transplant, declines in HvG clones were associated with peak levels of circulating GvH clones. GvH clones were found in recipient bone marrow, and some of the GvH clones appeared earlier in ileal mucosa or blood, which is consistent with an intestinal mucosal origin. In the allografts of patients with donor T cell macrochimerism, GvH to HvG T cell clonal ratios were high. The relatively low number and heterogeneity of intestinal transplant patients limited the conclusions.

Receptor amplification or capture employed the immunoSEQ multiplex PCR assay. For most patients, genomic DNA was isolated using the Qiagen DNeasy Blood and Tissue Kit and was shipped frozen to Adaptive Biotechnologies for TCR sequencing. For most patients, high-throughput TCR-beta CDR3 sequencing of genomic DNA was performed by Adaptive Biotechnologies. Per the authors' processing: TCR sequencing data were retrieved from Adaptive's ImmunoSEQ software for 15 to 20 patients, whereas a few other patients were processed with MiXCR and VDJtools. CD4 versus CD8 sorting errors were corrected by removing sequences found in both subsets at a frequency ratio below 5:1. Because the origin of CDR3 nucleotide sequences shared between donor and recipient could not be assigned, those sequences were removed. Alloreactive clones required at least 2-fold expansion over unstimulated cells and minimum CFSE-low frequency of 0.002% (template counts) or 0.001% (read counts). Clones were considered mappable if detected in sequenced pre-transplant spleen, lymph node, or MLR CFSE-low populations of the donor or recipient. Cumulative frequency of alloreactive clones was calculated as a percentage of all sequences weighted by copy number. TCRdb took this table from immuneACCESS and kept in-frame rearrangements with V and J called. Such tables lack part of the clones; where checked against another copy, unresolved V genes explain under half of the gap, and the rest is unexplained. V, J and clone size reflect that table, while D and trimming were determined from the DNA. The sample table lists about 120,000 clones, 85% to 95% of them with a count of one. The leading ten clones occupy over 2.5% of the sample.

Taken with the paper, the label for time point translates to: cells obtained before transplantation from donor or recipient. CD3+CD4+ and CD3+CD8+ populations were FACS-sorted from unstimulated pre-transplant donor and recipient cells taken from spleen or lymph nodes. Points on this clone: What antigen it recognizes has not been identified. No base quality information exists; no much larger clone differs at one position.

The sequencing here drew on unstimulated CD8+ T cells sorted from spleen or lymph node cells, taken before intestinal transplant. This receptor was identified in a human donor who received an intestinal transplant. The chain uses TRBV2 and TRBJ1-3; the D gene cannot be resolved reliably. The bases read TGTGCCATTGGACCTCTCGAGCCGGGAAACACCATATATTTT. This gives the protein CAIGPLEPGNTIYF.